A single sample gave rise to the 17 T cell receptor beta chains below, sequenced in a study of T cells after yellow fever vaccination. TCRdb re-called the 5' RACE reads through MiXCR, storing one row per CDR3 protein. The sample lists some 300,000 distinct CDR3 sequences, 7.5% to 9.5% occurring once. The input for sequencing was CD4+ T cells sorted from PBMCs, taken 5 days after the yellow fever booster vaccination. The source of these receptors is a man between 18 and 35 years old who received the YFV17D yellow fever vaccine.

This clonotype was observed many times. J is TRBJ2-2 and V is TRBV5-6, with 8 bases aligning to TRBD2. J was trimmed by 13 bases and V by 2 bases; bases with no gene match: 4. The germline V gene encodes CDR1 SGHDT and CDR2 YYEEEE. The CDR3 consists of 12 residues. CDR3 in amino acids: CASSLDLAGLFF. For the CDR3, the DNA is TGTGCCAGCAGCTTAGACCTAGCGGGGCTGTTTTTT.

The V and J genes are TRBV5-1 and TRBJ2-4; perhaps TRBD2 as D (6 bases). Germline V gene lookup returns CDR1 SGHRS and CDR2 YFSETQ. V gave up 4 bases and J gave up 4 bases, with 12 bases separating them. This CDR3 contains 14 residues. The CDR3 sequence: CASSPRDSKNIQYF. The CDR3 DNA reads as TGCGCCAGCAGCCCCCGGGACTCGAAAAACATTCAGTACTTC. Combining the CDR3 with reference TRBV5-1 and TRBJ2-4 gives the whole variable domain KAGVTQTPRYLIKTRGQQVTLSCSPISGHRSVSWYQQTPGQGLQFLFEYFSETQRNKGNFPGRFSGRQFSNSRSEMNVSTLELGDSALYLCASSPRDSKNIQYFGAGTRLSVL.

This clonotype showed up many times. The rearrangement joins TRBV30 to TRBJ2-2, with 12 positions matching TRBD1. The CDR3 extends over 14 amino acids. CDR1 and CDR2 (germline): GTSNPN, SVGIG (reference sequence). V shed 5 bases, J shed 5 bases, and the junction held 3 bases outside the gene matches. The CDR3 sequence is CAWGTGGYTGELFF. The CDR3 DNA is TGTGCCTGGGGGACAGGGGGCTATACCGGGGAGCTGTTTTTT.

The CDR3: CSAIVGPRRGEQFF. Written as DNA, the CDR3 is TGCAGTGCCATTGTCGGGCCCCGAAGAGGTGAGCAGTTCTTC. The chain has TRBV20-1 and TRBJ2-1; D call uncertain. Trimming removed 6 bases from V and 9 bases from J, with 21 bases in between. Per the germline V gene, CDR1 is DFQATT and CDR2 is SNEGSKA (reference sequence). The CDR3 loop spans 14 amino acids.

This clonotype was detected only a few times. The gene calls are TRBV4-2 and TRBJ2-2, with no clear D. CDR1 is LGHNA and CDR2 is YNFKEQ in the germline V gene. The germline V and J ends were trimmed by 3 bases and 3 bases, with 11 bases remaining between them. The CDR3 is 15 amino acids. The CDR3 protein is CASSHPGRHTGELFF. As DNA, the CDR3 is TGTGCCAGCAGCCATCCAGGTCGTCACACCGGGGAGCTGTTTTTT.

The chain is built from TRBV6-2 or TRBV6-3 and TRBJ2-3, with TRBD2 identical over 11 bases. CDR3 size: 20 residues. CDR1 is MNHEY and CDR2 is SVGEGT in the germline V gene. The trim removed 2 bases at V and 6 bases at J, leaving 19 bases unmatched. The CDR3 nucleotides are TGTGCCAGCAGTTACCCCTACCCGACAGCTAGCGGGGGGCGAGAGGATACGCAGTATTTT. Amino acid sequence: CASSYPYPTASGGREDTQYF.

This clonotype has only a few counts. This chain joins TRBV28 and TRBJ1-1; D call uncertain. Trimming took 5 bases from V and 0 from J, leaving 7 bases between them. Germline CDR1 and CDR2: MDHEN and SYDVKM. The CDR3 is made up of 13 amino acids. CDR3 region: CASSPPMNTEAFF. The CDR3 nucleotides are TGTGCCAGCAGTCCCCCTATGAACACTGAAGCTTTCTTT.

In this sample, this clonotype turned up a few times. The J gene is TRBJ1-5, the V gene TRBV7-3; a weak D match, TRBD1 (6 bases). Germline V gene lookup returns CDR1 SGHTA and CDR2 FQGTGA. Trimming took off 7 bases at V and 5 bases at J, with 12 bases between the two ends. The length of the CDR3 is 13 residues. The CDR3 spells CASNPGADQPQHF. DNA of the CDR3: TGTGCCAGCAATCCAGGGGCGGATCAGCCCCAGCATTTT.

V and J are TRBV7-2 and TRBJ1-6; 8 nucleotides match TRBD1. J gave up 8 bases and V 5 bases, and 8 bases lay outside the gene matches. Per germline, CDR1 SGHTA and CDR2 FQGNSA. The CDR3 is made up of 15 amino acids. CDR3 in DNA: TGTGCCAGCAGCCGAACCGGGACAGGTGATTCACCCCTCCACTTT. Amino acid sequence: CASSRTGTGDSPLHF.

This clonotype was seen at least ten times. The chain employs TRBV6-1 and TRBJ2-3; D may be TRBD1 or TRBD2 (5 bases each). Looked up from germline, CDR1 is MNHNS and CDR2 is SASEGT. There are 15 residues in the CDR3. V was clipped by 4 bases and J by 4 bases, with 15 bases between them. CDR3 sequence reads: CASSVGLAWADTQYF. Written as DNA, the CDR3 is TGTGCCAGCAGTGTGGGGCTAGCTTGGGCAGATACGCAGTATTTT.

The rearrangement links TRBV10-2 to TRBJ1-2; D is undetermined. The V end lost 4 bases, the J end lost 8 bases, and 11 bases lay between the germline ends. The CDR3 runs to 12 residues. Germline lookup yields CDR1 WSHSY and CDR2 SAAADI. CDR3 residues: CASSAASGGYTF. The CDR3 region has the DNA TGCGCCAGCAGTGCCGCTTCGGGGGGCTACACCTTC.

The chain uses TRBV4-3 and TRBJ1-5; possible D gene TRBD1, 5 bases. The CDR3 runs 15 residues. In germline, CDR1 is LGHNA, CDR2 YSLEER. V lost 4 bases to trimming and J lost 8 bases, with 18 bases between them. The CDR3 region is CASSPRDRPIEPQHF. The CDR3 DNA reads as TGCGCCAGCAGCCCACGTGACAGACCGATAGAGCCCCAGCATTTT.

This clonotype came up a few times. The V call is TRBV5-1, the J call TRBJ1-2, with 8 positions matching TRBD1. V lost 4 bases and J lost 4; bases outside the gene matches: 9. This CDR3 comprises 15 residues. Germline lookup yields CDR1 SGHRS and CDR2 YFSETQ. CDR3 bases: TGCGCCAGCAGCAGTACCGGGACAGGACCCTATGGCTACACCTTC. Protein: CASSSTGTGPYGYTF.

This clonotype was counted at least ten times. V usage is TRBV7-3 and J usage is TRBJ2-5; D perhaps matches TRBD1 (7 bases). Trimming stripped 5 bases from V and 5 bases from J, with 21 bases between. The CDR3 runs 16 residues. Per germline, CDR1 SGHTA and CDR2 FQGTGA. For the CDR3, the DNA is TGTGCCAGCAGCCAGGGACTGACAGGGAGTGGGGAGACCCAGTACTTC. It encodes CASSQGLTGSGETQYF.

The CDR3 DNA follows: TGCGCCAGCAGCTTGGCCCGACAGGGAGGGGATTCACCCCTCCACTTT. Protein product: CASSLARQGGDSPLHF. The V gene is TRBV5-1, the J gene TRBJ1-6; 7 positions match TRBD1. Germline V CDR1 and CDR2: SGHRS, YFSETQ. The CDR3 loop spans 16 amino acids. The J segment lost 8 bases and the V segment lost 0 bases, leaving 8 bases of the junction unmatched.

This clonotype was detected a few times. The chain has TRBV7-8 and TRBJ1-5; tentatively, D is TRBD1 (5 bases). CDR3 size: 15 residues. Germline-derived CDR1 and CDR2 are SGHVS and FQNEAQ. V lost 3 bases to trimming and J lost 5 bases, with 14 bases between them. The CDR3 DNA reads as TGTGCCAGCAGCTTGCAGGGTATGGTGTATCAGCCCCAGCATTTT. It yields the protein CASSLQGMVYQPQHF.

V usage is TRBV2 and J usage is TRBJ2-1; 7 bases are shared with TRBD2. CDR1 SNHLY and CDR2 FYNNEI come from the germline V gene. Trimming removed 4 bases from V and 4 bases from J; junction bases left unmatched: 7. The CDR3 contains 15 residues. CDR3 residues: CASSGRSGGYNEQFF. For the CDR3, the DNA is TGTGCCAGCAGTGGACGGTCGGGAGGTTACAATGAGCAGTTCTTC.